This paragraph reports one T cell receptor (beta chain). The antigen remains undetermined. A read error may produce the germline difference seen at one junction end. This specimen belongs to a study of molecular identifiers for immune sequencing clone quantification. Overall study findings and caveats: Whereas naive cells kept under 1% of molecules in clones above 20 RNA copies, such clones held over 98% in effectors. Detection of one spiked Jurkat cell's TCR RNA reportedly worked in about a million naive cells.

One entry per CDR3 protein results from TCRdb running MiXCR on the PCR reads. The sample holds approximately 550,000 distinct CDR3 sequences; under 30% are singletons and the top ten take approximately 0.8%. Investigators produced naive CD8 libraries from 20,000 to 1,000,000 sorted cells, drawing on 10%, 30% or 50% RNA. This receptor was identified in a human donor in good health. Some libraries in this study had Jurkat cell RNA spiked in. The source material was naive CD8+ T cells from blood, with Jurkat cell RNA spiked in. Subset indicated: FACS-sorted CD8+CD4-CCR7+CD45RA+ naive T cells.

The CDR3 reads CASSLGGGLNQPQHF. CDR3 nucleotide sequence: TGTGCCAGCAGCTTAGGGGGCGGCCTAAATCAGCCCCAGCATTTT. The rearrangement joins TRBV12-3 or TRBV12-4 to TRBJ1-5; 7 bases line up with TRBD1. This CDR3 is built from 15 residues.